This T cell receptor (beta chain) came from a study of blood T cell repertoires in COVID-19. The CDR3 contains 12 residues. V dropped 6 bases and J dropped 6 bases, with 6 bases sitting between them. Germline loops: CDR1 LNHDA, CDR2 SQIVND (reference sequence). Using immunoSEQ multiplex PCR, the repertoire was profiled, and TCRdb retains in-frame clones only, with some absent. Here the sample spans 70,000 to 95,000 clones, roughly 85% being singletons. There are a few counts of this clone. The sample taken for sequencing was peripheral blood. V and J are TRBV19 and TRBJ2-6; perhaps TRBD1 as D (6 bases). This clonotype originated in a human donor in a cohort sampled during active COVID-19. The CDR3 is CASRGQANVLTF. In DNA, the CDR3 is TGTGCCAGTAGGGGACAGGCCAACGTCCTGACTTTC.